A single sample gave rise to the 6 T cell receptor beta chains below, sequenced in a study of early T cells in non-severe SARS-CoV-2 infection. MiXCR, run by TCRdb on the 5' RACE reads, gives a single entry per CDR3 protein. The sample has 50,000 to 80,000 distinct CDR3 sequences, over 4% seen once. The sequencing sample was made of whole blood. The receptors stem from an adult who was a healthcare worker with PCR-confirmed SARS-CoV-2 infection or an uninfected control (not recorded which).

This clonotype was counted many times. The chain employs TRBV20-1 and TRBJ1-1, with 8 bases fitting TRBD1. The CDR3 runs to 13 residues. The J segment lost 5 bases and the V segment lost 3 bases, leaving 5 bases of the junction unmatched. Germline CDR1 and CDR2: DFQATT and SNEGSKA (reference sequence). The CDR3 sequence: CSASYRGGTEAFF. In nucleotides, the CDR3 is TGCAGTGCTAGCTACAGGGGGGGGACTGAAGCTTTCTTT.

This clonotype has a handful of counts. The CDR3 reads CASSIGDSRYGYTF. CDR3 in DNA: TGTGCCAGTAGTATTGGGGACAGTCGCTATGGCTACACCTTC. The genes are TRBV19 and TRBJ1-2; 7 bases fit TRBD1. From germline, CDR1 is LNHDA and CDR2 SQIVND (reference sequence). This CDR3 has 14 residues. The J segment lost 4 bases and the V segment lost 3 bases, leaving 5 bases of the junction unmatched.

This clonotype was seen repeatedly, ten times or more. The V call is TRBV5-1, the J call TRBJ2-1, with D unresolved. CDR1 is SGHRS, CDR2 YFSETQ, per germline. The CDR3 runs to 13 residues. Between the trimmed V and J ends, which lost 0 bases and 5 bases, there was a span of 6 bases. The CDR3 here is CASSLASHNEQFF. The CDR3 nucleotides are TGCGCCAGCAGCTTGGCTTCACACAATGAGCAGTTCTTC.

This clonotype was counted at least ten times. The V gene is TRBV18, the J gene TRBJ2-1, with D perhaps TRBD2 (6 bases). In germline, CDR1 is KGHSH, CDR2 LQKENI. The V end lost 3 bases, the J end lost 6 bases, and 15 bases lay between the germline ends. This CDR3 contains 15 residues. CDR3 sequence: CASSPPSAMGNEQFF. CDR3 DNA sequence: TGTGCCAGCTCACCCCCTAGCGCGATGGGCAATGAGCAGTTCTTC.

This clonotype was counted many times. CDR3 in amino acids: CASSPGLGGQGSYQPQHF. CDR3 DNA: TGTGCCAGCAGCCCCGGCCTGGGTGGGCAGGGGTCATATCAGCCCCAGCATTTT. The chain carries TRBV7-9 and TRBJ1-5; D is possibly TRBD1 (6 bases). The CDR3 covers 18 residues. Germline CDR1 reads SEHNR; CDR2 reads FQNEAQ (reference sequence). Trimming took 5 bases from V and 5 from J, leaving 25 bases between them.

This clonotype appeared many times. Here the CDR3 reads CASSLRTEAFF. For the CDR3, the DNA is TGTGCCAGCAGCTTACGCACTGAAGCTTTCTTT. The chain is built from TRBV11-2 and TRBJ1-1; unclear D gene. CDR3 length: 11 amino acids. Germline values: CDR1 SGHAT, CDR2 FQNNGV. V lost 2 bases and J lost 4, with 2 bases in between.